This T cell receptor beta chain was identified in a study of blood T cell repertoires in COVID-19. Study context: Some COVID-19 samples were acute and others convalescent; all came from the United States, Italy and Spain.

Authors' analysis steps: Using reference gene primer amplification, nucleated cell counts were estimated. TCRdb keeps only in-frame clones here, not all; method: immunoSEQ multiplex PCR. V, J and clone size are taken as reported in that table, and D and trimming were inferred from the DNA itself. The sample consists of 150,000 to 200,000 clones, roughly 80% of them appearing once. V was cut by 11 bases and J by 2 bases, with 13 bases left in between. The CDR3 extends over 13 amino acids. This clone showed up just a few times. The sequence was collected from a woman in her twenties or thirties with acute or convalescent COVID-19. V and J are TRBV12-3 or TRBV12-4 and TRBJ1-3, with D possibly TRBD1 on 6 matching bases. Sequencing input: peripheral blood. CDR3 DNA sequence: TGTGCCTGTAGAAGACAGGCTGGAAACACCATATATTTT. Its translation is CACRRQAGNTIYF.